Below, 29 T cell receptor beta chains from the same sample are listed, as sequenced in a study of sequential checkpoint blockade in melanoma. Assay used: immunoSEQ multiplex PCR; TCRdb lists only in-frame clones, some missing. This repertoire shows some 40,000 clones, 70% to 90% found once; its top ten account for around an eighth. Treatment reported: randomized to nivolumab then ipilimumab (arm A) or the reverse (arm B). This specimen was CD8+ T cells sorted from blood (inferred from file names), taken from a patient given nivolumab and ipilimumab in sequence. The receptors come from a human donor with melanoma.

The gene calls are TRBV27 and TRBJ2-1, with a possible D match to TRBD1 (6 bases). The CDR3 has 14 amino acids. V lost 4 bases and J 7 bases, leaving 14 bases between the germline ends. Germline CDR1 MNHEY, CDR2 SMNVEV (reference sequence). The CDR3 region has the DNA TGTGCCAGCAGTTACCAACAGGGCTGGAATGAGCAGTTCTTC. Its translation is CASSYQQGWNEQFF.

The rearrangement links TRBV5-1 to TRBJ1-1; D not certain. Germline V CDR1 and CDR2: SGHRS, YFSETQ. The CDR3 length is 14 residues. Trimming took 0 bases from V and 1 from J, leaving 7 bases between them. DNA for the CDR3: TGCGCCAGCAGCTTGGTAGCTCAGAACACTGAAGCTTTCTTT. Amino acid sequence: CASSLVAQNTEAFF.

The CDR3 here is CSAILGDQYF. The CDR3 DNA reads TGCAGTGCTATCCTCGGAGACCAGTACTTC. The genes are TRBV20-1 and TRBJ2-5; D is unresolved. The ends were cut back, 4 bases at V and 10 bases at J, with 10 bases in the middle. CDR3 length equals 10 residues. Germline-derived CDR1 and CDR2 are DFQATT and SNEGSKA (reference sequence).

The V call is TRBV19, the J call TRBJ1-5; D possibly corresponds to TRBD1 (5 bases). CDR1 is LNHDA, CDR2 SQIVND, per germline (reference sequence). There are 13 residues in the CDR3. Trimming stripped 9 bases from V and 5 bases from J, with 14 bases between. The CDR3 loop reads CASAPDNHQPQHF. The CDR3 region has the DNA TGTGCCAGCGCTCCGGACAATCATCAGCCCCAGCATTTT.

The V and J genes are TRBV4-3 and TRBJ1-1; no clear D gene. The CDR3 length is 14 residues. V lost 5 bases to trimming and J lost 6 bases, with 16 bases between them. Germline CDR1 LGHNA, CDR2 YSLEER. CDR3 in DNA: TGCGCCAGCAGCACGTCTGCAACTATCGCTGAAGCTTTCTTT. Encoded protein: CASSTSATIAEAFF.

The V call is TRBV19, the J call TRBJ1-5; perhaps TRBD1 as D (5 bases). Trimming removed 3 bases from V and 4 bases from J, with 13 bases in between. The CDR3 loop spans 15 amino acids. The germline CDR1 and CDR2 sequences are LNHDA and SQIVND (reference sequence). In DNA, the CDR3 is TGTGCCAGTAGTATCCGCGCGGCAGGGAATCAGCCCCAGCATTTT. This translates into CASSIRAAGNQPQHF. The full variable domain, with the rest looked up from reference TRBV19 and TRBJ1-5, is DGGITQSPKYLFRKEGQNVTLSCEQNLNHDAMYWYRQDPGQGLRLIYYSQIVNDFQKGDIAEGYSVSREKKESFPLTVTSAQKNPTAFYLCASSIRAAGNQPQHFGDGTRLSIL.

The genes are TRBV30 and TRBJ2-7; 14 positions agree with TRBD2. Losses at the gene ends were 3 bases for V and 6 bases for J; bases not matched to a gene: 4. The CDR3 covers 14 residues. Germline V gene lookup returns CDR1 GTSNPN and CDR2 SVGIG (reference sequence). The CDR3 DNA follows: TGTGCCTGGAGCTTGACTAGCGGGAGGGGCGAGCAGTACGTC. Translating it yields CAWSLTSGRGEQYV.

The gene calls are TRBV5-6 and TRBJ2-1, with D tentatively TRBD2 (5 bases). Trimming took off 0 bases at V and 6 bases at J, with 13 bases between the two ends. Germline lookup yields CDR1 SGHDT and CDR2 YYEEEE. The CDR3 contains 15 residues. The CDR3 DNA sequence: TGTGCCAGCAGCTTGGGTCGAGGGCGCCTCAATGAGCAGTTCTTC. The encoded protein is CASSLGRGRLNEQFF.

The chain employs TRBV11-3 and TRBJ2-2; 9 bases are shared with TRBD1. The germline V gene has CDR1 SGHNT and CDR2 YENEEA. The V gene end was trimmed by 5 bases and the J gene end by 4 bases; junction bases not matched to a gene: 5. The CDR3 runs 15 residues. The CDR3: CASSPDRGTTGELFF. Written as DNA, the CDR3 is TGTGCCAGCAGCCCGGACAGGGGAACCACCGGGGAGCTGTTTTTT. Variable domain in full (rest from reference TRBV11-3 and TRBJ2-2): EAGVVQSPRYKIIEKKQPVAFWCNPISGHNTLYWYLQNLGQGPELLIRYENEEAVDDSQLPKDRFSAERLKGVDSTLKIQPAELGDSAVYLCASSPDRGTTGELFFGEGSRLTVL.

CDR3 DNA: TGTGCCAGTAGTGTCGGACTAGCGGATATTACCGCGGGTGAGCAGTACTTC. Translated, it gives CASSVGLADITAGEQYF. V and J are TRBV19 and TRBJ2-7; TRBD2 aligns across 10 bases. There are 17 residues in the CDR3. Germline V gene lookup returns CDR1 LNHDA and CDR2 SQIVND (reference sequence). The V and J ends lost 5 bases and 7 bases, in that order; junction bases with no gene match: 17.

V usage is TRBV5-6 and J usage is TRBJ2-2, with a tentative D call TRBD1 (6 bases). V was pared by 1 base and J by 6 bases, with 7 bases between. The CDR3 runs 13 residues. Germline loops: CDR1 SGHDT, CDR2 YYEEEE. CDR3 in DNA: TGTGCCAGCAGCTTGACAGGGCCCGGGGAGCTGTTTTTT. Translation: CASSLTGPGELFF.

Written as DNA, the CDR3 is TGTGCCAGTAGTTCGTACAGGATCGCCGCGAACACCGGGGAGCTGTTTTTT. It translates to CASSSYRIAANTGELFF. The chain combines TRBV19 with TRBJ2-2; D may be TRBD1 (5 bases). Germline V gene lookup returns CDR1 LNHDA and CDR2 SQIVND (reference sequence). V was pared by 5 bases and J by 0 bases, with 16 bases between. This CDR3 is 17 amino acids long.

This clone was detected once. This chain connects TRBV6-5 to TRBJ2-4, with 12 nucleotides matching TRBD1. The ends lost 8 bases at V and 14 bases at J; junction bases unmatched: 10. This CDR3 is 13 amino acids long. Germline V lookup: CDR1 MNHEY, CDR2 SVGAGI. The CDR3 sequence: CASAQGQGAGEYF. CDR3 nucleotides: TGTGCCAGCGCCCAGGGACAGGGGGCTGGGGAGTACTTC.

The CDR3 DNA is TGTGCCAGCAGTCCGACAGGGGGCATCGTCAATGAGCAGTTCTTC. Amino acid sequence: CASSPTGGIVNEQFF. The gene calls are TRBV27 and TRBJ2-1; 10 bases align to TRBD1. Germline CDR1 and CDR2: MNHEY and SMNVEV (reference sequence). The V and J ends lost 5 bases and 6 bases, in that order; junction bases with no gene match: 7. CDR3 length equals 15 residues.

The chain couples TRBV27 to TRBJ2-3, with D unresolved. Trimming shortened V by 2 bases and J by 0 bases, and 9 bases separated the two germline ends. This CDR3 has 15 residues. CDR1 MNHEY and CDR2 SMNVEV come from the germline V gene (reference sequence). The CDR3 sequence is CASSLNPLSTDTQYF. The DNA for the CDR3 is TGTGCCAGCAGTTTAAATCCCCTGAGCACAGATACGCAGTATTTT.

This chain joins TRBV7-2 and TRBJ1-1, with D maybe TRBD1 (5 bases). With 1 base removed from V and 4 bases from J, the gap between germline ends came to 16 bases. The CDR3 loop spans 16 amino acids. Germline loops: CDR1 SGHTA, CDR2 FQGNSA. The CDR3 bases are TGTGCCAGCAGCTTAGGTCCTTTGGGGGGGGTCACTGAAGCTTTCTTT. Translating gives CASSLGPLGGVTEAFF.

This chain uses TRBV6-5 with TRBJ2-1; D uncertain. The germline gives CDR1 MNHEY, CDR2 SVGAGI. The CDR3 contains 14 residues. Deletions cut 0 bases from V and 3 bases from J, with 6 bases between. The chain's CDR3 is CASSYSHSYNEQFF. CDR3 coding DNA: TGTGCCAGCAGTTACTCACACAGCTACAATGAGCAGTTCTTC.

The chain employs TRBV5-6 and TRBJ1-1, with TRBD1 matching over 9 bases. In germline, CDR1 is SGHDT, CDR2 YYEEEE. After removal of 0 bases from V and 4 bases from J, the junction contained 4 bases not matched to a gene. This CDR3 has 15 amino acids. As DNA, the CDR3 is TGTGCCAGCAGCTTGGACAGGGGGCAGAGCACTGAAGCTTTCTTT. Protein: CASSLDRGQSTEAFF.

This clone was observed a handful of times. The CDR3 here is CASSIYSLDEQFF. The CDR3 DNA sequence: TGTGCCAGTAGTATATATAGTTTGGATGAGCAGTTCTTC. V gene TRBV19 combines with J gene TRBJ2-1; no clear D. Trimming shortened V by 2 bases and J by 8 bases, and 10 bases separated the two germline ends. Germline CDR1 is LNHDA and CDR2 is SQIVND (reference sequence). This CDR3 comprises 13 residues.

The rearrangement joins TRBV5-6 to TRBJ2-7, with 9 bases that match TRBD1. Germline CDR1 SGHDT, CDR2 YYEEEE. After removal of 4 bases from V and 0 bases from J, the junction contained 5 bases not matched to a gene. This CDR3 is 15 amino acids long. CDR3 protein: CASSPWTGDSYEQYV. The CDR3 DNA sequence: TGTGCCAGCAGCCCCTGGACAGGGGACTCCTACGAGCAGTACGTC.

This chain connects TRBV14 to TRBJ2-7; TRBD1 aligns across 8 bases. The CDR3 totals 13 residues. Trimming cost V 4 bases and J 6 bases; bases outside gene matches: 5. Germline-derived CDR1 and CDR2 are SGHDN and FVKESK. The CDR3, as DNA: TGTGCCAGCAGCCCCCGGACAGGGCTCGAGCAGTACTTC. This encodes CASSPRTGLEQYF.

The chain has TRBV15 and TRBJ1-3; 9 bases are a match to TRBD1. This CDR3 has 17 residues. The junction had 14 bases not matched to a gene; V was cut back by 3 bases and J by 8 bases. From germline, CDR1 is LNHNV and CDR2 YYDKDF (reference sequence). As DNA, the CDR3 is TGTGCCACCAGCAGTGTACCGGGACAGGGTCTGCGATACACCATATATTTT. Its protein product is CATSSVPGQGLRYTIYF.

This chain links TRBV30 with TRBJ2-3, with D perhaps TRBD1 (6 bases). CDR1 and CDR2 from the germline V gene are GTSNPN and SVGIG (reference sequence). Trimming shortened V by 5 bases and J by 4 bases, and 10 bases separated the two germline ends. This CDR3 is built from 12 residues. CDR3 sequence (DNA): TGTGCCTGGGAGGCAGGGGCAGATACGCAGTATTTT. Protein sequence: CAWEAGADTQYF.

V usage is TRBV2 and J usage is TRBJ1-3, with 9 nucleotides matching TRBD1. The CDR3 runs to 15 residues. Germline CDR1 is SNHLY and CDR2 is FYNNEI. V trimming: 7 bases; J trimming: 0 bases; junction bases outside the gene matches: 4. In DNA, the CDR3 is TGTGCCAGCATTGGACAGGGGCCCTCTGGAAACACCATATATTTT. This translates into CASIGQGPSGNTIYF.

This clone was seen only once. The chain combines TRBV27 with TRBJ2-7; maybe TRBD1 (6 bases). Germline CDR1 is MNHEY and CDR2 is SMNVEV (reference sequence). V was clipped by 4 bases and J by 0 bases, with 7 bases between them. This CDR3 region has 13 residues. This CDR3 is CASSWDTSYEQYF. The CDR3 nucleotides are TGTGCCAGCAGTTGGGACACCTCCTACGAGCAGTACTTC.

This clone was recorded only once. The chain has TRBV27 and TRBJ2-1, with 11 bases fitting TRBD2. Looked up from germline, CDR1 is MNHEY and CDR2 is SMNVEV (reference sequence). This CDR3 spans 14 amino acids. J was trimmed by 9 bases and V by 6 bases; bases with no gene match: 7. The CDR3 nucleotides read TGTGCCAGCAGAGTAGCGGGAGGGCTTTTTGAGCAGTTCTTC. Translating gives CASRVAGGLFEQFF.

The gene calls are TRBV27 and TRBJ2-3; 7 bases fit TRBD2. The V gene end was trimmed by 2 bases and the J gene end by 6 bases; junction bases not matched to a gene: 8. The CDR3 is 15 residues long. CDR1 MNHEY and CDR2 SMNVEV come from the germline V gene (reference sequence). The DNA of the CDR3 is TGTGCCAGCAGTTTAGGCGGACTAGGGGCGGATACGCAGTATTTT. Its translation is CASSLGGLGADTQYF.

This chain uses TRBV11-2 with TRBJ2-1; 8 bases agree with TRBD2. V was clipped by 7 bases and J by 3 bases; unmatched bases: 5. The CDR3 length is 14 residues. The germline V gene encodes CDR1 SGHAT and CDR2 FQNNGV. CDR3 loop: CASMLSGVYNEQFF. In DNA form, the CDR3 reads TGTGCCAGCATGCTTAGCGGGGTCTACAATGAGCAGTTCTTC.

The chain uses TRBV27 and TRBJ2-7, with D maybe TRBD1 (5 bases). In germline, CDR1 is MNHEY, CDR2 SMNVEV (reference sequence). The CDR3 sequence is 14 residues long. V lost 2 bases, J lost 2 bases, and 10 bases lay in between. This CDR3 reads CASSLRLGAYEQYF. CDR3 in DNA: TGTGCCAGCAGTTTACGTCTAGGGGCCTACGAGCAGTACTTC.